Sequencing of this TCR beta chain was carried out in a study of CD8+CD57+ T cells in acquired aplastic anemia. To note about this clonotype: The antigen is not known.

It was patients with CD8+CD57+ cell expansion by flow cytometry who were chosen for sequencing. The V end lost 4 bases, the J end lost 0 bases, and 16 bases lay between the germline ends. The CDR3 covers 17 residues. The V gene's germline CDR1 is SGHVS and CDR2 FQNEAQ. Study findings and constraints: Patients had under 30 CD8+ CDR3 sequences in common with controls (the shared set).

Profiling of TCR beta VDJ combinations and CDR3 sequences used genomic DNA as template. One entry per CDR3 protein, called by TCRdb with MiXCR from the reads. The sample gives about 470,000 distinct CDR3 sequences, under 40% of which show up once; under 0.95% is in the top ten. This sequence joins TRBV7-8 and TRBJ1-5; D is unresolved. The sequence derives from a human donor with aplastic anemia. Sequences were obtained from sorted CD4+, CD8+, or CD8+CD57+ T cells (not recorded which) from PBMCs. The CDR3 protein is CASSSNPTLYSNQPQHF. For the CDR3, the DNA is TGTGCCAGCAGCTCCAACCCCACCCTTTATAGCAATCAGCCCCAGCATTTT.